This T cell receptor beta chain was identified in a study of T cells in Graves' hyperthyroidism and ophthalmopathy. Study conclusions and caveats: Separating ophthalmopathy from stable hyperthyroidism was achieved by a 13 V-J model. Among thyroid clonotypes expanded above 0.001, most also appeared in blood.

Worth noting for this clonotype: The antigen is unknown.

The CDR3 consists of 13 residues. The V gene end was trimmed by 7 bases and the J gene end by 9 bases; junction bases not matched to a gene: 8. CDR1 DFQATT and CDR2 SNEGSKA come from the germline V gene (reference sequence). The investigators amplified TCR beta CDR3 regions from RNA transcripts. A first-round RT-PCR of the TCR CDR3 used the HTBI primer set. TCRdb passed the multiplex PCR reads through MiXCR, listing each CDR3 protein once. The sample lists about 480,000 distinct CDR3 sequences, approximately 15% occurring once. Hyperthyroidism patients were newly diagnosed, had disease duration under 2 months, and were aged 18 to 65 years.

The chain links TRBV20-1 to TRBJ2-1; 11 nucleotides align to TRBD2. Sample: blood. The TCR sequence derives from a woman between 18 and 30 years old with Graves' hyperthyroidism. The CDR3: CSGKTSGTGEQFF. The CDR3, as DNA: TGCAGTGGAAAGACTAGCGGGACTGGTGAGCAGTTCTTC.